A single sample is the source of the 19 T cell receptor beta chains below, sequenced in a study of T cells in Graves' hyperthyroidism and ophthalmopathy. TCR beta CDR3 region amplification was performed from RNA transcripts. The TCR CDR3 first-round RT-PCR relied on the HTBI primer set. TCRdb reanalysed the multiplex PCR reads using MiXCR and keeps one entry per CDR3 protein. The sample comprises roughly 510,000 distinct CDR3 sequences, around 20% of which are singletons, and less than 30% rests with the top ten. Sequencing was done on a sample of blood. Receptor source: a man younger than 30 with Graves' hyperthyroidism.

In DNA form, the CDR3 reads TGTGCCAGCAGCGTAGATTTGGCGACACCCCTACGGGTCGGGACCGGGGAGCTGTTTTTT. Its protein is CASSVDLATPLRVGTGELFF. The V and J genes are TRBV9 and TRBJ2-2, with D unresolved. The ends were cut back, 0 bases at V and 5 bases at J, with 26 bases in the middle. Germline V CDR1 and CDR2: SGDLS, YYNGEE. The CDR3 has 20 residues.

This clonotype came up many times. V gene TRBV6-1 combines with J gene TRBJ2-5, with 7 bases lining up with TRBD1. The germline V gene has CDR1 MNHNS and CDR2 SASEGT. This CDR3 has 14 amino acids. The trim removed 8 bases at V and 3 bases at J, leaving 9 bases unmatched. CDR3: CASSKRQGEETQYF. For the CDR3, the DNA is TGTGCCAGCTCCAAACGGCAGGGGGAAGAGACCCAGTACTTC.

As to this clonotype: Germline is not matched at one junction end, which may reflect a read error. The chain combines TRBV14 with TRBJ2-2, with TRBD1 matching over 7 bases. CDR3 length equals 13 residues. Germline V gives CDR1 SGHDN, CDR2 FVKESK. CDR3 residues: CASSQDLRGPLLF. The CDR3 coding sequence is TGTGCCAGCAGCCAAGATTTGAGGGGGCCTCTGCTTTTT.

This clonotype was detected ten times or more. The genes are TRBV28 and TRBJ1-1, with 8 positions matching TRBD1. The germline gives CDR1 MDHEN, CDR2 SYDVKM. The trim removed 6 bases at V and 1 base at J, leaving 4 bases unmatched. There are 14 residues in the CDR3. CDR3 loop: CASRKDRENTEAFF. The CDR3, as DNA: TGTGCCAGCAGAAAGGACAGGGAGAACACTGAAGCTTTCTTT.

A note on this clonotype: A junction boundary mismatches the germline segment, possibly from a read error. This CDR3 reads CASSQPTSGSYEQYF. The CDR3 nucleotides are TGCGCCAGCAGCCAACCGACTAGCGGCTCCTACGAGCAGTACTTC. The genes are TRBV12-3 or TRBV12-4 and TRBJ2-7, with TRBD2 identical over 9 bases. This CDR3 is built from 15 residues.

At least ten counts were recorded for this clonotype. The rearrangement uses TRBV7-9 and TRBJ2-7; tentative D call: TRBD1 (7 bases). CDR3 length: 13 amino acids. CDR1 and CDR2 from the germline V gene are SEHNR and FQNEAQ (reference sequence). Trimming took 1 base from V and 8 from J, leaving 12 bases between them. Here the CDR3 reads CASSLEQGRQQYF. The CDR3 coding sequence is TGTGCCAGCAGCTTAGAACAGGGGAGGCAGCAGTACTTC.

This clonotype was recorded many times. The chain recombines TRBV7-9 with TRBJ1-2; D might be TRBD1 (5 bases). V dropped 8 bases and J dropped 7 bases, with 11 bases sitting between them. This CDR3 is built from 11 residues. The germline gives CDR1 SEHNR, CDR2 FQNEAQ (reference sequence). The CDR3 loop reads CASYPGPGYTF. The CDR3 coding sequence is TGTGCCAGCTACCCAGGGCCTGGCTACACCTTC.

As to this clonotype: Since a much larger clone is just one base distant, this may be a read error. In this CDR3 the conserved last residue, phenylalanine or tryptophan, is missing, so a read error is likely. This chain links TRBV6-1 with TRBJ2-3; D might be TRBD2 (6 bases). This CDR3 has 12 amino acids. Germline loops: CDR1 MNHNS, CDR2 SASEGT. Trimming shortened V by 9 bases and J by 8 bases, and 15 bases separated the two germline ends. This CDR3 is CASSPLGGTQYC. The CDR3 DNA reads TGTGCCAGTTCTCCGCTCGGGGGTACGCAGTATTGT.

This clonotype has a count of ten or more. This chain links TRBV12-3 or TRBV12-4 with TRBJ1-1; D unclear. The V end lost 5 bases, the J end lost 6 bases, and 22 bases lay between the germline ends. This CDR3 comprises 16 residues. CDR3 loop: CASSTRPLTRMAEAFF. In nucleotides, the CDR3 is TGTGCCAGCAGTACCCGCCCCCTTACAAGGATGGCTGAAGCTTTCTTT.

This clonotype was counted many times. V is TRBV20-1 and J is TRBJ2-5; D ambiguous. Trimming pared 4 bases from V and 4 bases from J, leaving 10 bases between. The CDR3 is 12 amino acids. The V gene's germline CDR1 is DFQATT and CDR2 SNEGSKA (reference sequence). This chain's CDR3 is CSATLWGETQYF. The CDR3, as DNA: TGCAGTGCTACCCTCTGGGGAGAGACCCAGTACTTC.

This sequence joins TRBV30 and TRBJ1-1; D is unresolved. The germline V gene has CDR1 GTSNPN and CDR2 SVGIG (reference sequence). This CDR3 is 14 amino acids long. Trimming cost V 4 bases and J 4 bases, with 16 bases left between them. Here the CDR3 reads CAWTNSPGVTEAFF. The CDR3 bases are TGTGCCTGGACCAACTCCCCCGGTGTCACTGAAGCTTTCTTT.

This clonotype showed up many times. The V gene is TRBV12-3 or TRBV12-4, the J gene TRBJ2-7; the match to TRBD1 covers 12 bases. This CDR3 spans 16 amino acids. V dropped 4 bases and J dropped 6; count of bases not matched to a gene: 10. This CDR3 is CASSSGQGAFRFEQYF. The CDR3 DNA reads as TGTGCCAGCAGTTCGGGACAGGGGGCGTTTCGATTCGAGCAGTACTTC.

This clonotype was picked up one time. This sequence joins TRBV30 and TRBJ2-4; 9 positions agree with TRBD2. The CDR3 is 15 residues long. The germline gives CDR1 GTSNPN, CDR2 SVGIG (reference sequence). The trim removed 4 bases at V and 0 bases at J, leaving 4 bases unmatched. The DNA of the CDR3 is TGTGCCTGGACAGCGGGGGGCTTAGCCAAAAACATTCAGTACTTC. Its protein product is CAWTAGGLAKNIQYF.

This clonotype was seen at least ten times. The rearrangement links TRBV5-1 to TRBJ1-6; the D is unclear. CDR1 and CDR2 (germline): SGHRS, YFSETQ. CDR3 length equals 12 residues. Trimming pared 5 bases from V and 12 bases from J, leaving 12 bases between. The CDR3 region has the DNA TGCGCCAGCAGTTTTGCGGAGGGACCCCTCCACTTT. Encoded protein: CASSFAEGPLHF.

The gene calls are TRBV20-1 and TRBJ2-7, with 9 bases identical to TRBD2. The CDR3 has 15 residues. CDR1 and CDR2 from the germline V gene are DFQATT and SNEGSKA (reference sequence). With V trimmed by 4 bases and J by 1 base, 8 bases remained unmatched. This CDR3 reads CSATFAGGISYEQYF. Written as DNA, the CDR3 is TGCAGTGCTACCTTCGCGGGAGGGATTTCCTACGAGCAGTACTTC.

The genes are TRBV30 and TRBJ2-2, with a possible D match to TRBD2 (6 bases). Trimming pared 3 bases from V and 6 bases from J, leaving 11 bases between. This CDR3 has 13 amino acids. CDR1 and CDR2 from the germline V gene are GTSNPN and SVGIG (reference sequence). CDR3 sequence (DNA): TGTGCCTGGAGCGGGACTGGCGCCGGGGAGCTGTTTTTT. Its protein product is CAWSGTGAGELFF.

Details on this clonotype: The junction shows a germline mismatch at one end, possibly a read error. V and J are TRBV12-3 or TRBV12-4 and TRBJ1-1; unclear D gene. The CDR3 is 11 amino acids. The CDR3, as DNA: TGTGCCAGCACCCCGGGCACTGAAGCTTGCTTT. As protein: CASTPGTEACF.

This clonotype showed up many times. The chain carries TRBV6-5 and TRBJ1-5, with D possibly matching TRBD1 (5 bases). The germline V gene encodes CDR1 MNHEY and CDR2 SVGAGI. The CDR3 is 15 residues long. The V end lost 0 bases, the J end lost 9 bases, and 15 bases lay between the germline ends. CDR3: CASSYSSAQVVPQHF. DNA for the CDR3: TGTGCCAGCAGTTACTCGAGCGCACAGGTTGTGCCCCAGCATTTT.

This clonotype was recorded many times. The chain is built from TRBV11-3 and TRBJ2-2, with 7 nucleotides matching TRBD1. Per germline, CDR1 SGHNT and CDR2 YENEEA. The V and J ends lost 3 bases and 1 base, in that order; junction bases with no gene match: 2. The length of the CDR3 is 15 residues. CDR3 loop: CASSLTGMNTGELFF. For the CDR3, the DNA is TGTGCCAGCAGCTTGACAGGGATGAACACCGGGGAGCTGTTTTTT.